Presented here are 18 T cell receptor beta chains from one specimen sequenced in a study of OX40 agonist ivuxolimab in advanced cancers. Measured with immunoSEQ multiplex PCR; TCRdb has only the in-frame clones, and not every one. Of more than 50,000 clones listed, 85% are singletons. Here the sequenced sample was CD4+ or CD8+ T cells sorted from blood, taken in a trial of the OX40 agonist ivuxolimab. The receptors originated from an adult with an advanced solid tumor such as melanoma, head and neck, liver or kidney cancer.

The V call is TRBV29-1, the J call TRBJ2-1; no definite D call. CDR3 size: 14 residues. Germline values: CDR1 SQVTM, CDR2 ANQGSEA. The V end was cut by 6 bases, the J end by 1 base, with 13 bases between. The CDR3 coding sequence is TGCAGCGTACTTGTGGGGATTTCCTACAATGAGCAGTTCTTC. Protein sequence: CSVLVGISYNEQFF.

The genes are TRBV29-1 and TRBJ2-7, with 9 bases that match TRBD1. V lost 4 bases to trimming and J lost 5 bases; unmatched junction nucleotides: 6. Per the germline V gene, CDR1 is SQVTM and CDR2 is ANQGSEA. The CDR3 is 13 amino acids. CDR3 protein: CSVAGTGSDEQYF. In DNA form, the CDR3 reads TGCAGCGTTGCAGGGACAGGGAGCGACGAGCAGTACTTC.

The genes are TRBV15 and TRBJ2-6, with a possible D match to TRBD2 (7 bases). This CDR3 is built from 17 residues. Trimming removed 6 bases at V and 0 bases at J, with 15 bases between. In germline, CDR1 is LNHNV, CDR2 YYDKDF (reference sequence). The CDR3 region has the DNA TGTGCCACCAGTAGGGGGGGAAAGACCTCTGGGGCCAACGTCCTGACTTTC. Its protein is CATSRGGKTSGANVLTF.

The chain uses TRBV2 and TRBJ1-5, with TRBD1 identical over 11 bases. Germline CDR1 and CDR2: SNHLY and FYNNEI. Trimming removed 6 bases from V and 0 bases from J; junction bases left unmatched: 13. CDR3 length equals 19 residues. The CDR3 DNA reads as TGTGCCAGCAGCCCCGGGACAGGGGGGAAGGAGAATAGCAATCAGCCCCAGCATTTT. As protein: CASSPGTGGKENSNQPQHF.

The chain links TRBV7-3 to TRBJ2-6; unclear D gene. Germline V gene data show CDR1 as SGHTA and CDR2 as FQGTGA. V gave up 1 base and J gave up 1 base, with 8 bases separating them. CDR3 length: 16 amino acids. CDR3 amino acids: CASSLSGFSGANVLTF. The CDR3 DNA reads as TGTGCCAGCAGCTTAAGTGGTTTTTCTGGGGCCAACGTCCTGACTTTC.

This clone was picked up one time. The chain carries TRBV15 and TRBJ2-7, with 7 positions matching TRBD2. The CDR3 has 15 residues. J lost 3 bases, V lost 5 bases, and 10 bases had no gene match. Per germline, CDR1 LNHNV and CDR2 YYDKDF (reference sequence). The CDR3 protein is CATSPGRGDYYEQYF. CDR3 coding DNA: TGTGCCACCAGCCCGGGGAGGGGCGACTACTACGAGCAGTACTTC.

The J gene is TRBJ1-5, the V gene TRBV10-3, with D possibly TRBD1 on 6 matching bases. The germline V gene encodes CDR1 ENHRY and CDR2 SYGVKD. Trimming took 6 bases from V and 11 from J, leaving 20 bases between them. The CDR3 sequence is 14 residues long. The CDR3 DNA follows: TGTGCCATCAGCACCGGGACATCTCCCCTGGCCCAGCATTTT. Amino acid sequence: CAISTGTSPLAQHF.

This clone has only one observation. The CDR3 loop reads CASSDTGLQAYNEQFF. CDR3 coding DNA: TGTGCCAGTAGTGATACGGGACTACAGGCCTACAATGAGCAGTTCTTC. V usage is TRBV19 and J usage is TRBJ2-1; 7 nucleotides align to TRBD2. The germline CDR1 and CDR2 sequences are LNHDA and SQIVND (reference sequence). The CDR3 contains 16 residues. V lost 5 bases to trimming and J lost 2 bases; unmatched junction nucleotides: 9.

The J gene is TRBJ1-6, the V gene TRBV28; 10 nucleotides agree with TRBD1. V was pared by 3 bases and J by 14 bases, with 10 bases of the junction left unmatched. The CDR3 is 15 amino acids. The germline V gene encodes CDR1 MDHEN and CDR2 SYDVKM. In DNA, the CDR3 is TGTGCCAGCAGTTTTCCTGGACAGGGGGGGAGGACCCTCCACTTT. Protein sequence: CASSFPGQGGRTLHF.

This sequence joins TRBV28 and TRBJ2-4, with D perhaps matching TRBD1 or TRBD2 (6 bases each). Trimming left V 5 bases short and J 3 bases short, with 17 bases between. CDR3 length: 16 residues. Germline CDR1 is MDHEN and CDR2 is SYDVKM. In DNA form, the CDR3 reads TGTGCCAGCAGTGTGCCCAGGGGAGGCGTCAAAAACATTCAGTACTTC. Translating gives CASSVPRGGVKNIQYF.

The rearrangement uses TRBV7-6 and TRBJ2-2; D is ambiguous. The CDR3 contains 13 residues. The germline V and J ends were trimmed by 5 bases and 7 bases, with 11 bases remaining between them. The germline CDR1 and CDR2 sequences are SGHVS and FNYEAQ. Written as DNA, the CDR3 is TGTGCCAGCAGCGCAACGACGGTCGGGGAGCTGTTTTTT. Residues: CASSATTVGELFF.

The V and J genes are TRBV4-1 and TRBJ2-5, with TRBD2 identical over 15 bases. The CDR3 is made up of 17 amino acids. CDR1 and CDR2 from the germline V gene are MGHRA and YSYEKL. J lost 2 bases, V lost 3 bases, and 4 bases had no gene match. The CDR3 sequence is CASSQGLAGGPQETQYF. The CDR3, as DNA: TGCGCCAGCAGCCAGGGACTAGCGGGGGGCCCGCAAGAGACCCAGTACTTC.

The rearrangement links TRBV5-1 to TRBJ2-2; D not certain. Trimming took 4 bases from V and 2 from J, leaving 12 bases between them. This CDR3 has 15 residues. The V gene's germline CDR1 is SGHRS and CDR2 YFSETQ. In nucleotides, the CDR3 is TGCGCCAGCAGCCAAGACAACCCCAACACCGGGGAGCTGTTTTTT. Encoded protein: CASSQDNPNTGELFF.

The J gene is TRBJ2-1, the V gene TRBV7-2; D possibly matches TRBD1 or TRBD2 (5 bases each). Germline V gene sequence: CDR1 SGHTA, CDR2 FQGNSA. Deletions cut 7 bases from V and 7 bases from J, with 20 bases between. This CDR3 is built from 15 residues. Written as DNA, the CDR3 is TGTGCCAGCACCGTATTTGGGGGATTGGGAAATGAGCAGTTCTTC. It specifies CASTVFGGLGNEQFF.

V usage is TRBV19 and J usage is TRBJ2-3, with a weak D call TRBD2 (5 bases). Trimming stripped 7 bases from V and 5 bases from J, with 19 bases between. CDR1 is LNHDA, CDR2 SQIVND, per germline (reference sequence). The CDR3 covers 15 residues. DNA of the CDR3: TGTGCCAGTACCGATGTCGGGGAGACGGGAGATACGCAGTATTTT. It yields the protein CASTDVGETGDTQYF.

CDR3 protein: CASNRQGNTEAFF. DNA for the CDR3: TGTGCCAGCAACCGACAGGGTAACACTGAAGCTTTCTTT. This chain uses TRBV11-2 with TRBJ1-1, with 7 positions matching TRBD1. V dropped 7 bases and J dropped 2; count of bases not matched to a gene: 4. From germline, CDR1 is SGHAT and CDR2 FQNNGV. This CDR3 comprises 13 residues.

The chain joins TRBV9 to TRBJ2-5, with 8 bases lining up with TRBD1. Germline trimming cut 4 bases from V and 5 bases from J; bases unmatched to any gene: 7. Germline CDR1 SGDLS, CDR2 YYNGEE. This CDR3 is 14 amino acids long. The CDR3 loop reads CASSPGTGSETQYF. The CDR3 nucleotides read TGTGCCAGCAGCCCCGGGACAGGCAGCGAGACCCAGTACTTC.

This rearrangement joins TRBV7-9 to TRBJ1-2; 7 bases line up with TRBD1. Germline CDR1 SEHNR, CDR2 FQNEAQ (reference sequence). Germline trimming cut 5 bases from V and 7 bases from J; bases unmatched to any gene: 4. The CDR3 loop spans 12 amino acids. DNA of the CDR3: TGTGCCAGCAGCCGAAGGACAGGTGGCTACACCTTC. It is translated as CASSRRTGGYTF.